Listed here are 5 T cell receptor beta chains from one sample, sequenced in a study of blood T cell repertoires in COVID-19. Assay: immunoSEQ multiplex PCR; the TCRdb copy retains only in-frame clones and omits some. The sample has under 300,000 clones; 65% to 90% are singletons. The material sequenced was peripheral blood. The receptors here all came from an elderly woman with active or convalescent COVID-19.

The chain employs TRBV19 and TRBJ1-2, with TRBD1 as a possible D gene (6 bases). Trimming removed 7 bases at V and 4 bases at J, with 19 bases between. CDR1 and CDR2 (germline): LNHDA, SQIVND (reference sequence). This CDR3 contains 15 residues. In nucleotides, the CDR3 is TGTGCCAGTACCCATAAGGGGGGGTACGGCTATGGCTACACCTTC. Its protein product is CASTHKGGYGYGYTF.

The chain combines TRBV19 with TRBJ1-4; a weak D match, TRBD1 (5 bases). Trimming pared 4 bases from V and 0 bases from J, leaving 9 bases between. This CDR3 is 15 amino acids long. From germline, CDR1 is LNHDA and CDR2 SQIVND (reference sequence). CDR3 region: CASSTGHPTNEKLFF. CDR3 DNA: TGTGCCAGTAGTACCGGACACCCAACTAATGAAAAACTGTTTTTT. Supplemented by reference TRBV19 and TRBJ1-4, the full variable domain reads DGGITQSPKYLFRKEGQNVTLSCEQNLNHDAMYWYRQDPGQGLRLIYYSQIVNDFQKGDIAEGYSVSREKKESFPLTVTSAQKNPTAFYLCASSTGHPTNEKLFFGSGTQLSVL.

Turning to this clone: Its ends do not fully match the called genes, so a read error is possible. The CDR3 spells CASSLAIGQGVAGANVLTF. CDR3 DNA sequence: TGTGCTAGCAGCTTAGCGATTGGACAGGGCGTAGCTGGGGCCAACGTCCTGACTTTC. The chain links TRBV7-7 to TRBJ2-6; 8 bases map to TRBD1. CDR3 size: 19 residues. Germline V CDR1 and CDR2: SSHAT, FNYEAQ (reference sequence).

The chain uses TRBV4-1 and TRBJ1-1, with D hard to call. CDR1 and CDR2 from the germline V gene are MGHRA and YSYEKL. Trimming took off 5 bases at V and 2 bases at J, with 9 bases between the two ends. The CDR3 totals 13 residues. CDR3 loop: CASSLELNTEAFF. CDR3 DNA sequence: TGCGCCAGCAGCTTGGAGTTAAACACTGAAGCTTTCTTT.

The gene calls are TRBV3-1 (or the pseudogene TRBV3-2) and TRBJ2-5, with 10 nucleotides matching TRBD2. CDR3 length equals 16 residues. V was clipped by 1 base and J by 5 bases; unmatched bases: 7. Per the germline V gene, CDR1 is LGHDT and CDR2 is YNNKEL (reference sequence). The CDR3 nucleotides read TGTGCCAGCAGCCAAGGAGGTCTAGCGGGGGAGGAGACCCAGTACTTC. It specifies CASSQGGLAGEETQYF.